The 22 T cell receptor beta chains below all came from one sample that was sequenced in a study of regulatory T cells in long-lasting Graves disease. Construction of TCR beta libraries relied on iRepertoire HTBI primers and on Arm-PCR targeting CDR3 regions. TCRdb ran MiXCR on the multiplex PCR reads and lists one entry per CDR3 protein. Among some 450,000 distinct CDR3 sequences listed, about 20% were seen once. Time point defined: persistent/refractory GD, antithyroid drugs over 5 years with positive TRAb. The TCR library was prepared using RNA isolated from PBMCs. This specimen consisted of peripheral blood mononuclear cells (PBMCs), obtained when the disease was refractory, from a patient treated with antithyroid drugs. These receptors came from a female donor with Graves disease.

Ten or more counts support this clonotype. The chain carries TRBV7-2 and TRBJ1-1; 10 positions match TRBD1. The CDR3 loop spans 15 amino acids. With 5 bases clipped from V and 3 bases from J, the junction kept 6 bases outside the gene matches. Per the germline V gene, CDR1 is SGHTA and CDR2 is FQGNSA. Here the CDR3 DNA reads TGTGCCAGCAGCCCCCGAGGGACAGGGGACACTGAAGCTTTCTTT. Translation gives CASSPRGTGDTEAFF.

This clonotype showed up just a few times. The chain links TRBV30 to TRBJ2-2; the match to TRBD1 covers 9 bases. This CDR3 region has 14 residues. J was trimmed by 5 bases and V by 5 bases; bases with no gene match: 6. The germline V gene has CDR1 GTSNPN and CDR2 SVGIG (reference sequence). CDR3 protein: CAWGRDRETGELFF. Written as DNA, the CDR3 is TGTGCCTGGGGCCGGGACAGGGAGACCGGGGAGCTGTTTTTT.

V usage is TRBV3-1 and J usage is TRBJ1-6, with D tentatively TRBD1 (5 bases). This CDR3 region has 14 residues. V was shortened by 7 bases and J by 6 bases, with 13 bases between the two germline ends. Germline values: CDR1 LGHDT, CDR2 YNNKEL (reference sequence). CDR3 in amino acids: CASTDRGGNSPLHF. The CDR3 DNA reads as TGTGCCAGCACCGACCGGGGGGGTAATTCACCCCTCCACTTT.

In its sample, this clonotype was seen a few times. The chain is built from TRBV27 and TRBJ1-1, with 10 bases that match TRBD1. Germline-derived CDR1 and CDR2 are MNHEY and SMNVEV (reference sequence). The CDR3 is made up of 14 amino acids. J gave up 4 bases and V 6 bases, and 5 bases lay outside the gene matches. The CDR3 sequence: CASRLTGGPTEAFF. CDR3 nucleotides: TGTGCCAGCAGGTTGACAGGGGGCCCCACTGAAGCTTTCTTT.

Details on this clonotype: Just one base apart from a much larger clone, this may be a read error. CDR3 in amino acids: CSVADPGQGAHEQYF. The CDR3 DNA reads as TGCAGCGTTGCGGACCCGGGACAGGGGGCCCACGAGCAGTACTTC. The rearrangement links TRBV29-1 to TRBJ2-7, with 12 bases that match TRBD1. Germline lookup yields CDR1 SQVTM and CDR2 ANQGSEA. J gave up 5 bases and V 4 bases, and 9 bases lay outside the gene matches. The CDR3 has 15 residues.

This clonotype was picked up many times. This chain connects TRBV7-2 to TRBJ2-7; 9 bases fit TRBD2. Trimming at V came to 6 bases and at J to 3 bases, leaving 15 bases not matched to a gene. The CDR3 runs to 17 residues. In germline, CDR1 is SGHTA, CDR2 FQGNSA. Here the CDR3 DNA reads TGTGCCAGCAGTAGTTCAGGACTAGCGTCCCAATACTACGAGCAGTACTTC. This translates into CASSSSGLASQYYEQYF. Based on the CDR3 plus reference TRBV7-2 and TRBJ2-7, the full variable domain is GAGVSQSPSNKVTEKGKDVELRCDPISGHTALYWYRQSLGQGLEFLIYFQGNSAPDKSGLPSDRFSAERTGGSVSTLTIQRTQQEDSAVYLCASSSSGLASQYYEQYFGPGTRLTVT.

This chain connects TRBV12-3 or TRBV12-4 to TRBJ2-6; D remains unclear. This CDR3 has 15 residues. V dropped 6 bases and J dropped 5 bases, with 14 bases sitting between them. CDR3 protein: CASSHMPRRANVLTF. CDR3 bases: TGTGCCAGCAGCCACATGCCTAGGAGGGCCAACGTCCTGACTTTC.

This clonotype was counted ten times or more. The V and J genes are TRBV2 and TRBJ1-5; the D is unclear. CDR3 length: 17 residues. Germline CDR1 SNHLY, CDR2 FYNNEI. The ends were cut back, 7 bases at V and 5 bases at J, with 24 bases in the middle. CDR3 amino acids: CASTISGFLASYQPQHF. CDR3 coding DNA: TGTGCCAGCACCATAAGTGGGTTCTTGGCTTCTTATCAGCCCCAGCATTTT.

The chain recombines TRBV29-1 with TRBJ1-3; no clear D. The CDR3 covers 15 residues. Per the germline V gene, CDR1 is SQVTM and CDR2 is ANQGSEA. Trimming removed 7 bases at V and 1 base at J, with 17 bases between. The CDR3 DNA sequence: TGCAGCGCCCTCTTTCCTCGAACTTCTGGAAACACCATATATTTT. Its translation: CSALFPRTSGNTIYF.

Ten or more counts support this clonotype. The V gene is TRBV28, the J gene TRBJ1-6; no clear D. The CDR3 has 13 residues. The germline CDR1 and CDR2 sequences are MDHEN and SYDVKM. V was clipped by 4 bases and J by 9 bases, with 10 bases between them. Here the CDR3 reads CASSSATFSPLHF. CDR3 nucleotides: TGTGCCAGCAGTTCCGCAACCTTTTCACCCCTCCACTTT.

The V call is TRBV9, the J call TRBJ2-3; either TRBD1 or TRBD2 may supply D (5 bases each). Germline CDR1 reads SGDLS; CDR2 reads YYNGEE. This CDR3 spans 14 amino acids. Deletions cut 3 bases from V and 1 base from J, with 9 bases between. The chain's CDR3 is CASSAGRRTDTQYF. The DNA for the CDR3 is TGTGCCAGCAGCGCGGGACGCCGCACAGATACGCAGTATTTT.

This rearrangement joins TRBV6-1 to TRBJ2-7; D is possibly TRBD1 (5 bases). The CDR3 is 14 amino acids. The germline CDR1 and CDR2 sequences are MNHNS and SASEGT. V shed 6 bases and J shed 2 bases, with 14 bases lying between them. The CDR3: CASRARTPPYEQYF. In nucleotides, the CDR3 is TGTGCCAGCAGAGCTCGGACACCTCCCTACGAGCAGTACTTC.

This clonotype has at least ten counts. This rearrangement joins TRBV11-2 to TRBJ2-5; D is unresolved. Per the germline V gene, CDR1 is SGHAT and CDR2 is FQNNGV. The CDR3 covers 14 residues. Trimming stripped 3 bases from V and 5 bases from J, with 13 bases between. The CDR3 here is CASSLYAVGETQYF. Here the CDR3 DNA reads TGTGCCAGCAGCTTGTATGCGGTGGGCGAGACCCAGTACTTC.

This clonotype was detected a few times. CDR3 sequence (DNA): TGTGCCACCAGGCTTTCGGGAGGCACCAATGAGCAGTTCTTC. This sequence encodes CATRLSGGTNEQFF. V and J are TRBV24-1 and TRBJ2-1; 7 bases fit TRBD2. Germline assignment: CDR1 KGHDR and CDR2 SFDVKD. J lost 6 bases, V lost 7 bases, and 8 bases had no gene match. The CDR3 has 14 residues.

The table lists this clonotype with many counts. This chain joins TRBV19 and TRBJ2-5, with 7 positions matching TRBD1. V shed 10 bases and J 4 bases; nucleotides not matched to a gene: 9. Germline CDR1 LNHDA, CDR2 SQIVND (reference sequence). The CDR3 is 13 residues long. CDR3 DNA sequence: TGTGCCACCATGGCGGACAGGAGAGAGACCCAGTACTTC. This codes for CATMADRRETQYF.

The rearrangement joins TRBV20-1 to TRBJ1-1; D is unclear. CDR3 length equals 10 residues. Germline V gene sequence: CDR1 DFQATT, CDR2 SNEGSKA (reference sequence). V lost 6 bases and J lost 8, with 10 bases in between. This CDR3 is CSATDPEAFF. As DNA, the CDR3 is TGCAGTGCCACGGATCCGGAAGCTTTCTTT.

Notes on this clonotype: A much more abundant neighbour one base away suggests this may be a read error. This chain uses TRBV20-1 with TRBJ1-5; D is unclear. Germline CDR1 DFQATT, CDR2 SNEGSKA (reference sequence). CDR3 length: 12 amino acids. V dropped 3 bases and J dropped 4 bases, with 7 bases sitting between them. CDR3 bases: TGCAGTGCTAGCTCGGGAAATCAGCCCCAGCATTTT. It encodes CSASSGNQPQHF.

This chain uses TRBV7-9 with TRBJ2-2; D not certain. The V gene lost 0 bases and the J gene lost 1 base, with 12 bases spanning the gap. Per germline, CDR1 SEHNR and CDR2 FQNEAQ (reference sequence). CDR3 length equals 17 residues. The CDR3 protein is CASSLALGTENTGELFF. The CDR3 nucleotides read TGTGCCAGCAGCTTAGCTCTGGGAACCGAGAACACCGGGGAGCTGTTTTTT.

The sample holds a few counts of this clonotype. The chain carries TRBV3-1 and TRBJ1-2; D is perhaps TRBD1 (5 bases). Trimming removed 4 bases from V and 4 bases from J, with 13 bases in between. This CDR3 spans 14 amino acids. Germline CDR1 reads LGHDT; CDR2 reads YNNKEL (reference sequence). CDR3 DNA: TGTGCCAGCAGCCGCGGGACGGAGATCTATGGCTACACCTTC. It yields the protein CASSRGTEIYGYTF.

J is TRBJ2-7 and V is TRBV5-1; no clear D gene. The CDR3 totals 14 residues. Trimming left V 2 bases short and J 0 bases short, with 9 bases between. CDR1 SGHRS and CDR2 YFSETQ come from the germline V gene. The CDR3: CASSLRPLSYEQYF. CDR3 sequence (DNA): TGCGCCAGCAGCTTACGACCCCTCTCCTACGAGCAGTACTTC.

The chain uses TRBV19 and TRBJ1-2; 10 nucleotides agree with TRBD1. The CDR3 totals 13 residues. CDR1 LNHDA and CDR2 SQIVND come from the germline V gene (reference sequence). V shed 5 bases and J 8 bases; nucleotides not matched to a gene: 5. The CDR3 loop is CASSFGQGDGYTF. CDR3 DNA: TGTGCCAGTAGTTTCGGACAGGGGGACGGCTACACCTTC.

The chain couples TRBV30 to TRBJ2-5, with 7 bases lining up with TRBD2. The CDR3 spans 14 residues. The germline V gene has CDR1 GTSNPN and CDR2 SVGIG (reference sequence). With 4 bases clipped from V and 5 bases from J, the junction kept 10 bases outside the gene matches. The CDR3 loop is CAWTSREVFETQYF. CDR3 nucleotides: TGTGCCTGGACCTCCCGGGAGGTTTTTGAGACCCAGTACTTC.